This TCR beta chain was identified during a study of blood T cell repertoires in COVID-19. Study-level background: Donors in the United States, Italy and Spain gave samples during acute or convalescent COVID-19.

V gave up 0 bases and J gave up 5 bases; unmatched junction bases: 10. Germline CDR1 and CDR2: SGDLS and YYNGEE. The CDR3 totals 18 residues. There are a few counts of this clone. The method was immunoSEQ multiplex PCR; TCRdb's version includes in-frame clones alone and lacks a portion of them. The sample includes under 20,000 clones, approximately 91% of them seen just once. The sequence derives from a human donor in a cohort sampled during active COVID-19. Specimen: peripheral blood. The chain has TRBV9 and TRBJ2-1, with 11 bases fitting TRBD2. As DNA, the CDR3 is TGTGCCAGCAGCGTAGGGTCTAGCGGGGGGCCGTCCAACAATGAGCAGTTCTTC. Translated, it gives CASSVGSSGGPSNNEQFF.